Listed here are 13 T cell receptor beta chains from one sample, sequenced in a study of CD8+CD57+ T cells in acquired aplastic anemia. Before being chosen for sequencing, patients had shown CD8+CD57+ cell expansion by flow cytometry. Using genomic DNA as the template, TCR beta VDJ and CDR3 profiling was carried out. TCRdb re-called the reads through MiXCR, storing one row per CDR3 protein. The table shows under 200,000 distinct CDR3 sequences, with roughly 50% occurring only once. Source material: sorted CD4+, CD8+, or CD8+CD57+ T cells (not recorded which) from PBMCs. Receptors originate from a human donor with aplastic anemia.

The genes are TRBV5-1 and TRBJ2-5; TRBD2 might be the D (5 bases). Germline lookup yields CDR1 SGHRS and CDR2 YFSETQ. V lost 4 bases, J lost 9 bases, and 22 bases lay in between. The CDR3 covers 15 residues. DNA for the CDR3: TGCGCCAGCAGCCTGGACCTACGGCCCCAGGAGGCCCAGTACTTC. Its protein is CASSLDLRPQEAQYF.

V usage is TRBV18 and J usage is TRBJ2-2; no clear D. V was cut by 6 bases and J by 6 bases, with 8 bases left in between. This CDR3 contains 12 residues. Germline values: CDR1 KGHSH, CDR2 LQKENI. This CDR3 reads CASSPLAGELFF. In nucleotides, the CDR3 is TGTGCCAGCTCCCCCCTCGCCGGGGAGCTGTTTTTT.

The genes are TRBV2 and TRBJ2-2; D gene unclear. CDR3 length: 15 residues. Trimming took off 3 bases at V and 0 bases at J, with 8 bases between the two ends. Germline values: CDR1 SNHLY, CDR2 FYNNEI. The CDR3 nucleotides read TGTGCCAGCAGTGATCGGAGAGCGAACACCGGGGAGCTGTTTTTT. Translating it yields CASSDRRANTGELFF.

This clonotype was seen at least ten times. The chain links TRBV2 to TRBJ2-3; D is undetermined. The CDR3 contains 14 residues. Germline CDR1 reads SNHLY; CDR2 reads FYNNEI. The V end lost 1 base, the J end lost 2 bases, and 7 bases lay between the germline ends. CDR3 nucleotides: TGTGCCAGCAGTGAAGGGTCAGTCACAGATACGCAGTATTTT. Amino acid sequence: CASSEGSVTDTQYF.

A remark on this clonotype: Given a much more abundant clone one base away, this may be a read error. V usage is TRBV24-1 and J usage is TRBJ1-2; TRBD1 is a possible D gene (5 bases). Germline CDR1 is KGHDR and CDR2 is SFDVKD. The CDR3 has 14 residues. The CDR3 bases are TGTGCCAGCAGCGAACAGGCTATAGACTATGGCCACACCTTC. This sequence encodes CASSEQAIDYGHTF.

The V and J genes are TRBV7-6 and TRBJ2-2; D is unclear. The V and J ends lost 6 bases and 7 bases respectively, with 9 bases between them. CDR3 length: 12 residues. From germline, CDR1 is SGHVS and CDR2 FNYEAQ. The CDR3 reads CASSSLGGELFF. In nucleotides, the CDR3 is TGTGCCAGCAGTTCCTTGGGCGGGGAGCTGTTTTTT.

In its sample, this clonotype was seen many times. V and J are TRBV10-3 and TRBJ1-1, with D uncertain. CDR1 and CDR2 (germline): ENHRY, SYGVKD. Trimming took 0 bases from V and 0 from J, leaving 8 bases between them. The CDR3 is made up of 15 amino acids. CDR3 in DNA: TGTGCCATCAGTGAGTCTCAGGCCCTGAACACTGAAGCTTTCTTT. This sequence encodes CAISESQALNTEAFF.

This clonotype was counted many times. This chain joins TRBV19 and TRBJ2-1; D is undetermined. The CDR3 extends over 17 amino acids. CDR1 and CDR2 (germline): LNHDA, SQIVND (reference sequence). The V and J ends lost 3 bases and 2 bases respectively, with 17 bases between them. Here the CDR3 DNA reads TGTGCCAGTAGTATGGGTGGGCCCAAGGAGACCTACAATGAGCAGTTCTTC. Encoded protein: CASSMGGPKETYNEQFF. The full variable domain, rest sourced from reference TRBV19 and TRBJ2-1, is DGGITQSPKYLFRKEGQNVTLSCEQNLNHDAMYWYRQDPGQGLRLIYYSQIVNDFQKGDIAEGYSVSREKKESFPLTVTSAQKNPTAFYLCASSMGGPKETYNEQFFGPGTRLTVL.

On this clonotype: Because the CDR3 is missing its conserved closing phenylalanine or tryptophan, this is likely a read error. The DNA is omitted, as the CDR3 cannot be located on it reliably, and the CDR3 follows TCRdb's listing. The rearrangement links TRBV2 to TRBJ2-1; the DNA was not compared with TRBD2, the D call given in the table. The germline V gene encodes CDR1 SNHLY and CDR2 FYNNEI. The CDR3 has 13 residues if both end residues are counted. The CDR3 region is CASSEAWAGGLWH.

The chain couples TRBV3-1 to TRBJ2-2; D remains ambiguous. There are 15 residues in the CDR3. Germline V gives CDR1 LGHDT, CDR2 YNNKEL (reference sequence). Trimming cost V 1 base and J 6 bases, with 12 bases left between them. The CDR3 spells CASSQARDFSGELFF. CDR3 sequence (DNA): TGTGCCAGCAGCCAAGCTCGTGACTTCTCCGGGGAGCTGTTTTTT.

The table lists this clonotype with many counts. The chain couples TRBV3-1 to TRBJ2-5; no firm D call. Germline V gene data show CDR1 as LGHDT and CDR2 as YNNKEL (reference sequence). Trimming stripped 1 base from V and 6 bases from J, with 9 bases between. The CDR3 sequence is 13 residues long. CDR3 protein: CASSQAARKTQYF. The DNA for the CDR3 is TGTGCCAGCAGCCAAGCCGCCAGAAAGACCCAGTACTTC.

The V and J genes are TRBV19 and TRBJ2-1; 12 bases match TRBD2. The J segment lost 12 bases and the V segment lost 1 base, leaving 10 bases of the junction unmatched. The CDR3 sequence is 16 residues long. The germline CDR1 and CDR2 sequences are LNHDA and SQIVND (reference sequence). CDR3: CASSIVETSGRVGQFF. The CDR3 coding sequence is TGTGCCAGTAGTATAGTTGAGACTAGCGGGAGAGTTGGGCAGTTCTTC.

This clonotype was recorded many times. The rearrangement uses TRBV29-1 and TRBJ2-7; TRBD1 is a possible D gene (5 bases). The CDR3 sequence is 12 residues long. Per germline, CDR1 SQVTM and CDR2 ANQGSEA. V lost 4 bases and J lost 0, with 7 bases in between. The CDR3 region is CSVGTNSYEQYF. In DNA, the CDR3 is TGCAGCGTTGGGACAAACTCCTACGAGCAGTACTTC.